This TCR beta chain derives from a study of post-analysis software for immune sequencing data. Presence of unique molecular identifiers characterized the TCR beta cDNA libraries. TCRdb independently ran MiXCR on the PCR reads; one entry per CDR3 protein. The table records a few hundred thousand distinct CDR3 sequences, 34% of them present only once. The sequence came from a girl between 2 and 17 years old with multiple sclerosis. Sequencing was carried out using blood.

The CDR3 is CASSDTRGSEQFF. The DNA for the CDR3 is TGTGCCAGCAGCGATACCAGGGGCAGTGAGCAGTTCTTC. The chain has TRBV27 and TRBJ2-1; a weak D match, TRBD1 (6 bases). Germline CDR1 MNHEY, CDR2 SMNVEV (reference sequence). The CDR3 consists of 13 residues. V lost 6 bases to trimming and J lost 9 bases, with 15 bases between them.